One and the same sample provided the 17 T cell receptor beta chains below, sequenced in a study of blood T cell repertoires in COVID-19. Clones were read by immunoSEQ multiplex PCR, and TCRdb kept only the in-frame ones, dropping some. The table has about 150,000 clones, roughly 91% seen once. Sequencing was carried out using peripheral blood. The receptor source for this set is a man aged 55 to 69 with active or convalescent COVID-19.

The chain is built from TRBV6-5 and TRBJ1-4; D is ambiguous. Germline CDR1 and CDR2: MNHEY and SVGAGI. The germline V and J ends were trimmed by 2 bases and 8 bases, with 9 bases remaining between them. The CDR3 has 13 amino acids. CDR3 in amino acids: CASSYGVGEKLFF. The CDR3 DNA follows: TGTGCCAGCAGTTACGGAGTTGGAGAAAAACTGTTTTTT.

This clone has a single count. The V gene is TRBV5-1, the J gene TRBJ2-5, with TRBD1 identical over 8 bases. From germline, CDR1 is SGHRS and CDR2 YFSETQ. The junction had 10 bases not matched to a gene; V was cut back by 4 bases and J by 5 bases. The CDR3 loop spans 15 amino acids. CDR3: CASSPGQGDRETQYF. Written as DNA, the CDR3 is TGCGCCAGCAGCCCCGGACAGGGAGATAGGGAGACCCAGTACTTC.

The CDR3 reads CASSLITSTVNEQFF. The CDR3 nucleotides read TGTGCCAGCAGCTTAATCACTAGCACCGTCAATGAGCAGTTCTTC. The V and J genes are TRBV7-2 and TRBJ2-1; a possible D gene is TRBD2 (6 bases). V was pared by 2 bases and J by 6 bases, with 14 bases between. The CDR3 contains 15 residues. CDR1 and CDR2 from the germline V gene are SGHTA and FQGNSA.

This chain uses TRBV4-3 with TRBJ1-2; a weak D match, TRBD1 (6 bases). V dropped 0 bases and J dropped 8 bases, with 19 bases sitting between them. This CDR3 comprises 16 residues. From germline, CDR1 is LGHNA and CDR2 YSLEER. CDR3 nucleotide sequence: TGCGCCAGCAGCCAAGATCGAAACAGGGCATCGGAGGGCTACACCTTC. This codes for CASSQDRNRASEGYTF.

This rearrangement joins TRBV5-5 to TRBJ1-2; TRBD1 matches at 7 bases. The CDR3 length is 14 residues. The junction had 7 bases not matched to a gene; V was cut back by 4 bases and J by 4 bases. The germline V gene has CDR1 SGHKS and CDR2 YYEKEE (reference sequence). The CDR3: CASSEKGQTYGYTF. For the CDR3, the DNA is TGTGCCAGCAGCGAAAAGGGACAGACCTATGGCTACACCTTC.

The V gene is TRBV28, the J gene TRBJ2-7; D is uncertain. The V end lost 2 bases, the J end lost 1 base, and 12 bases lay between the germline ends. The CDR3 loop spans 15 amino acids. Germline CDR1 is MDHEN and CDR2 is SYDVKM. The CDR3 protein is CASSLRLGPSYEQYF. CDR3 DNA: TGTGCCAGCAGTTTACGTCTCGGTCCGTCCTACGAGCAGTACTTC. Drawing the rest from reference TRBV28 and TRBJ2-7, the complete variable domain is DVKVTQSSRYLVKRTGEKVFLECVQDMDHENMFWYRQDPGLGLRLIYFSYDVKMKEKGDIPEGYSVSREKKERFSLILESASTNQTSMYLCASSLRLGPSYEQYFGPGTRLTVT.

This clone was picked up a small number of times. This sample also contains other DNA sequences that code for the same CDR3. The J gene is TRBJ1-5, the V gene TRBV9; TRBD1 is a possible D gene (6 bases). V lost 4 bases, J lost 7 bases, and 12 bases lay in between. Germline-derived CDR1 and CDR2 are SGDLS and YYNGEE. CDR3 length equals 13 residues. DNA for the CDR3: TGTGCCAGCAGCCCGAGTGGGGGCCAGCCCCAGCATTTT. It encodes CASSPSGGQPQHF.

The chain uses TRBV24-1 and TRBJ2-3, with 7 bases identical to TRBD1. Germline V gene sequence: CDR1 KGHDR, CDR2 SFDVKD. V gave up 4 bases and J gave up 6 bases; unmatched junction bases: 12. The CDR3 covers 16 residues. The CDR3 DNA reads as TGTGCCACCAGTGAATCGACAGGGATTTTTGCGGATACGCAGTATTTT. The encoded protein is CATSESTGIFADTQYF.

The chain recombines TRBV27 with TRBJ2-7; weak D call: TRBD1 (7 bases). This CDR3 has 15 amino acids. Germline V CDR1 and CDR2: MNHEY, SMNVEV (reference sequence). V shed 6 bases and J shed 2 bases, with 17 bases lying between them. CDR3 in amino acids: CASSPRQGGPYEQYF. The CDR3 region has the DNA TGTGCCAGCAGCCCGCGGCAGGGGGGCCCCTACGAGCAGTACTTC.

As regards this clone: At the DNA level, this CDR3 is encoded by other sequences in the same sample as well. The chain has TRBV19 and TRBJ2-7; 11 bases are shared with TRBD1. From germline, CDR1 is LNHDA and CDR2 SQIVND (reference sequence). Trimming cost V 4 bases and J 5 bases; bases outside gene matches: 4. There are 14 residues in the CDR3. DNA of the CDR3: TGTGCCAGTAGTAAAGGACAGGGGGCGAACGAGCAGTACTTC. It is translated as CASSKGQGANEQYF.

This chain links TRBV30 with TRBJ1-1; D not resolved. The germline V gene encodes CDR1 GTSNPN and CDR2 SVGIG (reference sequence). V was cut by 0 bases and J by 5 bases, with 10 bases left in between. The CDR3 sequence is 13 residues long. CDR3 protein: CAWSVSGRTEAFF. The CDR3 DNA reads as TGTGCCTGGAGTGTTTCGGGGAGAACTGAAGCTTTCTTT.

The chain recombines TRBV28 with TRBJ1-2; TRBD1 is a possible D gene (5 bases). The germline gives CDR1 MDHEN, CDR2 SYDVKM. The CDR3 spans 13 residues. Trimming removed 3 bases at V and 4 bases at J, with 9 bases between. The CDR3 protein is CASSFRGGYGYTF. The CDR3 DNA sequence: TGTGCCAGCAGTTTCCGGGGGGGCTATGGCTACACCTTC.

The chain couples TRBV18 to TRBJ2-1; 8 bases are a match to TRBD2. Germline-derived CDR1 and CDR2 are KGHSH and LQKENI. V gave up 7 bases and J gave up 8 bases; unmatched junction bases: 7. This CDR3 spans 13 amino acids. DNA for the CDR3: TGTGCCAGCTTAGCGGGGCCTGGCGATGAGCAGTTCTTC. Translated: CASLAGPGDEQFF.

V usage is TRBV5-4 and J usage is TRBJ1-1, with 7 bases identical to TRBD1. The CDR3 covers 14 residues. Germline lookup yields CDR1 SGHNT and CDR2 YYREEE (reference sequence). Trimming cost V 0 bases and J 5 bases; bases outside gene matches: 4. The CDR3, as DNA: TGTGCCAGCAGCTTGGACAGGGGTTATACTGAAGCTTTCTTT. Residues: CASSLDRGYTEAFF. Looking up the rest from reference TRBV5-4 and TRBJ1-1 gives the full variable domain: ETGVTQSPTHLIKTRGQQVTLRCSSQSGHNTVSWYQQALGQGPQFIFQYYREEENGRGNFPPRFSGLQFPNYSSELNVNALELDDSALYLCASSLDRGYTEAFFGQGTRLTVV.

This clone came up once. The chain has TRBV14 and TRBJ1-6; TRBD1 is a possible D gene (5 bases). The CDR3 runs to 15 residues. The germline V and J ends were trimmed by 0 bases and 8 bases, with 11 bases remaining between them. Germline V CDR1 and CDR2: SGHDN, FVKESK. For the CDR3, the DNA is TGTGCCAGCAGCCAAGATAGGGGATGGTATTCACCCCTCCACTTT. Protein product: CASSQDRGWYSPLHF. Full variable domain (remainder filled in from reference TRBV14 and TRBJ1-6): EAGVTQFPSHSVIEKGQTVTLRCDPISGHDNLYWYRRVMGKEIKFLLHFVKESKQDESGMPNNRFLAERTGGTYSTLKVQPAELEDSGVYFCASSQDRGWYSPLHFGNGTRLTVT.

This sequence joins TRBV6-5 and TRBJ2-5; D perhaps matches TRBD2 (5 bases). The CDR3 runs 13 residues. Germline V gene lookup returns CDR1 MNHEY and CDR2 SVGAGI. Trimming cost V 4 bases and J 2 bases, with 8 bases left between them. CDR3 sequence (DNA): TGTGCCAGCAGTTGGAGCGGACAAGAGACCCAGTACTTC. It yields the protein CASSWSGQETQYF.

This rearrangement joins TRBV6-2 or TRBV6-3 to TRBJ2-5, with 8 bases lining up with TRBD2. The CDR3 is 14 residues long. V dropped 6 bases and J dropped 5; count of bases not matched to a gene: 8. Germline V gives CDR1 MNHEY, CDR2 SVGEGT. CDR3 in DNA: TGTGCCAGCAGCCCCGGGACTAGGGGCGAGACCCAGTACTTC. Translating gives CASSPGTRGETQYF.